The 8 T cell receptor beta chains below were found in one sample sequenced in a study of Graves' ophthalmopathy and Graves' hyperthyroidism. TCR beta CDR3 amplification used RNA transcripts. Scientists carried out first-round RT-PCR using HTBI primers and then a second-round multiplex PCR. TCRdb re-analysed the multiplex PCR reads in MiXCR, keeping a single row per CDR3 protein. The profile covers hundreds of thousands of distinct CDR3 sequences, with 35% to 45% appearing a single time and roughly 3.5% taken by the ten largest. The specimen was peripheral blood. The receptors here all came from an adult man with Graves' ophthalmopathy.

Comment on this clonotype: This CDR3 fails to terminate in the conserved phenylalanine or tryptophan, so it likely reflects a read error. The V gene is TRBV15, the J gene TRBJ2-3, with a weak D call TRBD1 (6 bases). The CDR3 has 16 residues. Per the germline V gene, CDR1 is LNHNV and CDR2 is YYDKDF (reference sequence). V gave up 4 bases and J gave up 2 bases, with 16 bases separating them. The chain's CDR3 is CATSMSETGDTDTQYC. For the CDR3, the DNA is TGTGCCACCAGCATGTCCGAGACAGGTGACACAGATACGCAGTATTGT.

V usage is TRBV7-9 and J usage is TRBJ2-5; either TRBD1 or TRBD2 may supply D (7 bases each). The CDR3 totals 15 residues. Per germline, CDR1 SEHNR and CDR2 FQNEAQ (reference sequence). V was cut by 7 bases and J by 5 bases, with 20 bases left in between. The CDR3 region has the DNA TGTGCCAGCATCTTTCTTACAGGGGAGGGTGAGACCCAGTACTTC. Protein: CASIFLTGEGETQYF.

This clonotype appeared many times. The chain employs TRBV11-2 and TRBJ1-4; 8 bases agree with TRBD1. V lost 4 bases, J lost 5 bases, and 6 bases stayed unmatched. The CDR3 spans 15 residues. Germline CDR1 reads SGHAT; CDR2 reads FQNNGV. DNA of the CDR3: TGTGCCAGCAGCTCCTACAGGGGGGGGAATGAAAAACTGTTTTTT. Amino acid sequence: CASSSYRGGNEKLFF.

This clonotype was counted only a few times. The chain combines TRBV27 with TRBJ1-1, with D unclear. The V gene lost 9 bases and the J gene lost 0 bases, with 17 bases spanning the gap. From germline, CDR1 is MNHEY and CDR2 SMNVEV (reference sequence). The CDR3 covers 15 residues. CDR3 DNA: TGTGCCAGTAGCCGGGATCCGGCAATGAACACTGAAGCTTTCTTT. Encoded protein: CASSRDPAMNTEAFF.

This clonotype was observed a few times. CDR3 sequence reads: CASSVATSGAPGELFF. The DNA of the CDR3 is TGTGCCAGCAGCGTAGCTACTAGCGGGGCTCCCGGGGAGCTGTTTTTT. This chain joins TRBV9 and TRBJ2-2; 10 bases agree with TRBD2. The length of the CDR3 is 16 residues. Looked up from germline, CDR1 is SGDLS and CDR2 is YYNGEE. With 0 bases clipped from V and 6 bases from J, the junction kept 5 bases outside the gene matches.

The chain carries TRBV7-4 and TRBJ1-5, with D maybe TRBD1 (5 bases). CDR1 SGHVT and CDR2 SQSDAQ come from the germline V gene. CDR3 size: 17 residues. V was pared by 2 bases and J by 0 bases, with 14 bases between. This chain's CDR3 is CASSLLAGTDSNQPQHF. The CDR3 DNA reads as TGTGCCAGCAGCTTATTAGCAGGGACGGATAGCAATCAGCCCCAGCATTTT. Full variable domain (outside the CDR3, taken from reference TRBV7-4 and TRBJ1-5): GAGVSQSPRYKVAKRGRDVALRCDSISGHVTLYWYRQTLGQGSEVLTYSQSDAQRDKSGRPSGRFSAERPERSVSTLKIQRTEQGDSAVYLCASSLLAGTDSNQPQHFGDGTRLSIL.

V is TRBV7-9 and J is TRBJ1-2, with TRBD1 matching 8 bases. The ends lost 5 bases at V and 0 bases at J; junction bases unmatched: 8. The CDR3 totals 16 residues. Per germline, CDR1 SEHNR and CDR2 FQNEAQ (reference sequence). CDR3 sequence (DNA): TGTGCCAGCAGCGTCGACAGGGGTGGAGCTAACTATGGCTACACCTTC. It encodes CASSVDRGGANYGYTF.

This clonotype was seen many times. The CDR3 here is CASSSRVTGFNTGELFF. DNA for the CDR3: TGTGCCAGCAGCTCACGAGTAACAGGGTTCAACACCGGGGAGCTGTTTTTT. The chain has TRBV7-8 and TRBJ2-2; D is possibly TRBD1 (6 bases). The V and J ends lost 4 bases and 2 bases respectively, with 17 bases between them. Germline CDR1 and CDR2: SGHVS and FQNEAQ. The CDR3 runs to 17 residues.